This paragraph reports one T cell receptor beta chain. Antigen unknown. The sample comes from a study of OX40 agonist ivuxolimab in advanced cancers. For the study at large: In three patients, partial responses were observed, one with hepatocellular carcinoma and two with cutaneous melanoma. The study, taken as a whole, reports: On average, CD8+ T cells showed a greater number of expanded clones than CD4+. Expanded peripheral T-cell antigen specificity went undetermined.

The cohort excluded patients with autoimmune disease history or systemic immunosuppression. Generated by immunoSEQ multiplex PCR, the TCRdb table keeps only in-frame clones and is missing some. The top ten hold approximately 1% of the sample, which has 35,000 to 50,000 clones, about 90% seen once. This CDR3 comprises 14 residues. Trimming removed 3 bases from V and 2 bases from J, with 13 bases in between. Per germline, CDR1 SQVTM and CDR2 ANQGSEA. Sequencing was performed on CD4+ or CD8+ T cells sorted from blood, taken in a trial of the OX40 agonist ivuxolimab. This TCR derives from an adult with an advanced solid tumor such as melanoma, head and neck, liver or kidney cancer. This chain connects TRBV29-1 to TRBJ2-5; D may be TRBD2 (6 bases). The CDR3 here is CSVDLYGGQETQYF. CDR3 nucleotides: TGCAGCGTTGACCTTTATGGGGGGCAAGAGACCCAGTACTTC.